The 17 T cell receptor beta chains given below trace back to one sample, sequenced in a study of metastatic and nonmetastatic thyroid tumors. Thyroid surgery was performed in patients who had received no treatment beforehand. TCRdb reanalyzed the PCR reads via MiXCR. The profile shows roughly 24,000 clones, more than 15% of them singletons. Sequencing was carried out using adjacent normal tissue. Receptors originate from a male donor with papillary thyroid cancer or a benign thyroid nodule (not recorded which). Some clones in this sample may be carry-over from other donors' samples.

This clone appeared many times. This chain links TRBV20-1 with TRBJ2-5; weak D call: TRBD2 (5 bases). The CDR3 is made up of 13 amino acids. Germline V lookup: CDR1 DFQATT, CDR2 SNEGSKA (reference sequence). The V gene lost 6 bases and the J gene lost 5 bases, with 16 bases spanning the gap. CDR3 DNA sequence: TGCAGTGCCGGGGTGGGTAGCGTGGAGACCCAGTACTTC. Its protein product is CSAGVGSVETQYF.

There are many counts of this clone. The chain links TRBV15 to TRBJ2-5; weak D call: TRBD1 (7 bases). Trimming removed 6 bases at V and 4 bases at J, with 24 bases between. CDR1 is LNHNV, CDR2 YYDKDF, per germline (reference sequence). CDR3 length equals 17 residues. The CDR3 coding sequence is TGTGCCACCAGTCTACCCCTGGGACTCCCAGGGGGAGAGACCCAGTACTTC. Protein sequence: CATSLPLGLPGGETQYF.

Judged by abundance, this clone is medium-sized. The chain employs TRBV20-1 and TRBJ2-7, with 8 nucleotides matching TRBD1. The CDR3 is 15 amino acids. J gave up 2 bases and V 0 bases, and 6 bases lay outside the gene matches. Germline lookup yields CDR1 DFQATT and CDR2 SNEGSKA (reference sequence). Written as DNA, the CDR3 is TGCAGTGCTAGAGACCGGGACAGGACCACCTACGAGCAGTACGTC. Its protein product is CSARDRDRTTYEQYV.

This clone was counted ten times or more. The CDR3: CASSSGPQYEQYV. CDR3 in DNA: TGTGCCAGCAGCTCGGGACCGCAATACGAGCAGTACGTC. The chain has TRBV13 and TRBJ2-7; tentatively, D is TRBD1 or TRBD2 (5 bases each). The V gene's germline CDR1 is PRHDT and CDR2 FYEKMQ (reference sequence). The CDR3 has 13 residues. The V gene lost 4 bases and the J gene lost 4 bases, with 11 bases spanning the gap.

Judged by abundance, this clone is medium-sized. The chain recombines TRBV7-2 with TRBJ2-7; no firm D call. Looked up from germline, CDR1 is SGHTA and CDR2 is FQGNSA. V gave up 5 bases and J gave up 3 bases, with 5 bases separating them. The CDR3 is 11 residues long. The CDR3 sequence: CASSTYYEQYV. The CDR3 DNA reads as TGTGCCAGCAGCACCTACTACGAGCAGTACGTC.

This clone has ten or more counts. Other DNA sequences of this sample code for an identical CDR3. The J gene is TRBJ2-3, the V gene TRBV9; D gene unclear. The CDR3 spans 13 residues. The V gene lost 3 bases and the J gene lost 2 bases, with 7 bases spanning the gap. Germline assignment: CDR1 SGDLS and CDR2 YYNGEE. The CDR3: CASSGKSTDTQYF. In DNA form, the CDR3 reads TGTGCCAGCAGCGGGAAATCCACAGATACGCAGTATTTT.

There are many counts of this clone. The V and J genes are TRBV6-2 or TRBV6-3 and TRBJ2-7; D unclear. Germline CDR1 reads MNHEY; CDR2 reads SVGEGT. The germline V and J ends were trimmed by 8 bases and 2 bases, with 19 bases remaining between them. The CDR3 extends over 15 amino acids. In nucleotides, the CDR3 is TGTGCCAGCGGAGTAGGGTCCCAACCTCCCTACGAGCAGTACGTC. Its translation: CASGVGSQPPYEQYV.

This clone was seen many times. Other DNA sequences of this sample code for an identical CDR3. The CDR3 here is CASSESKRGRPYSNQPQHF. CDR3 DNA sequence: TGTGCCAGCAGTGAAAGTAAAAGGGGTCGGCCCTATAGCAATCAGCCCCAGCATTTT. The V and J genes are TRBV2 and TRBJ1-5; weak D call: TRBD1 (5 bases). Trimming took 2 bases from V and 0 from J, leaving 20 bases between them. The CDR3 covers 19 residues. Germline V gives CDR1 SNHLY, CDR2 FYNNEI.

This clone was seen a few times. CDR3 amino acids: CASSAWGLPGAYGYTF. The CDR3 nucleotides read TGTGCCAGCAGCGCATGGGGTCTTCCAGGGGCCTATGGCTACACCTTC. This chain uses TRBV9 with TRBJ1-2; tentative D call: TRBD1 (6 bases). There are 16 residues in the CDR3. Trimming removed 3 bases at V and 4 bases at J, with 19 bases between. Germline V gene sequence: CDR1 SGDLS, CDR2 YYNGEE.

This clone was detected many times. The chain couples TRBV4-1 to TRBJ1-2; D is possibly TRBD1 (6 bases). CDR3 length: 15 residues. The V end lost 2 bases, the J end lost 6 bases, and 16 bases lay between the germline ends. Per the germline V gene, CDR1 is MGHRA and CDR2 is YSYEKL. The CDR3 DNA reads TGCGCCAGCAGCCAAAGGTATCAGGGGCGGGATGGCTACACCTTC. Protein: CASSQRYQGRDGYTF.

At least ten counts were recorded for this clone. The chain combines TRBV10-3 with TRBJ1-1; the match to TRBD1 covers 8 bases. V lost 1 base and J lost 6; bases outside the gene matches: 4. This CDR3 is built from 14 residues. Germline V lookup: CDR1 ENHRY, CDR2 SYGVKD. CDR3 DNA: TGTGCCATCAGTGAGTTGACAGGGGATCCTGAAGCTTTCTTT. Encoded protein: CAISELTGDPEAFF.

This clone was seen repeatedly, ten times or more. This chain links TRBV25-1 with TRBJ2-3; TRBD2 agrees at 8 bases. This CDR3 has 20 residues. From germline, CDR1 is MGHDK and CDR2 SYGVNS. Germline trimming cut 6 bases from V and 5 bases from J; bases unmatched to any gene: 25. The CDR3 here is CASRNRLATFLTREEDTQYF. CDR3 nucleotide sequence: TGTGCCAGCAGGAATAGACTAGCGACCTTTCTAACCAGAGAGGAAGATACGCAGTATTTT. Looking up the rest from reference TRBV25-1 and TRBJ2-3 gives the full variable domain: EADIYQTPRYLVIGTGKKITLECSQTMGHDKMYWYQQDPGMELHLIHYSYGVNSTEKGDLSSESTVSRIRTEHFPLTLESARPSHTSQYLCASRNRLATFLTREEDTQYFGPGTRLTVL.

This clone was recorded many times. The rearrangement uses TRBV19 and TRBJ2-1; D call uncertain. In germline, CDR1 is LNHDA, CDR2 SQIVND (reference sequence). This CDR3 spans 16 amino acids. The ends were cut back, 4 bases at V and 6 bases at J, with 19 bases in the middle. The CDR3: CASSSRGRQVGNEQFF. The DNA for the CDR3 is TGTGCCAGTAGTAGCCGAGGACGGCAGGTTGGCAATGAGCAGTTCTTC.

This clone was seen a single time. V is TRBV30 and J is TRBJ2-7; 8 positions agree with TRBD2. Germline V gene sequence: CDR1 GTSNPN, CDR2 SVGIG (reference sequence). This CDR3 is 17 amino acids long. Trimming removed 2 bases from V and 1 base from J; junction bases left unmatched: 13. The CDR3 region has the DNA TGTGCCTGGAGTCTCCTTCAGCGGCGGGGGGTTTCCTACGAGCAGTACTTC. This encodes CAWSLLQRRGVSYEQYF.

The table lists this clone with many counts. The J gene is TRBJ2-5, the V gene TRBV6-1; D is ambiguous. Trimming took off 6 bases at V and 0 bases at J, with 2 bases between the two ends. The CDR3 runs to 11 residues. CDR1 and CDR2 (germline): MNHNS, SASEGT. CDR3 in amino acids: CASSHQETQYF. CDR3 coding DNA: TGTGCCAGCAGCCACCAAGAGACCCAGTACTTC.

This clone occurred many times. The gene calls are TRBV19 and TRBJ2-1; 7 bases are shared with TRBD1. This CDR3 region has 13 residues. Losses at the gene ends were 7 bases for V and 5 bases for J; bases not matched to a gene: 5. Germline CDR1 reads LNHDA; CDR2 reads SQIVND (reference sequence). The CDR3 nucleotides are TGTGCCAGTACCGGACAGGTGGACAATGAGCAGTTCTTC. Protein product: CASTGQVDNEQFF.

This clone was seen more than once but under ten times. The J gene is TRBJ2-5, the V gene TRBV3-1; 7 bases align to TRBD2. CDR3 length equals 17 residues. CDR1 and CDR2 (germline): LGHDT, YNNKEL (reference sequence). V trimming: 4 bases; J trimming: 0 bases; junction bases outside the gene matches: 11. The CDR3: CASSLTRTSVYQETQYF. The CDR3 nucleotides are TGTGCCAGCAGCCTAACAAGGACTAGTGTGTACCAAGAGACCCAGTACTTC.